This T cell receptor beta chain was captured in a study of CD8 T cells in ankylosing spondylitis. The CDR3 consists of 14 residues. J gave up 1 base and V 3 bases, and 3 bases lay outside the gene matches. Germline values: CDR1 SGHRS, CDR2 YFSETQ. A single record per CDR3 protein comes from TCRdb applying MiXCR to the 5' RACE reads. The sample contains nearly 350,000 distinct CDR3 sequences, about 14% of which appear only once. The chain is built from TRBV5-1 and TRBJ1-1; TRBD1 agrees at 7 bases. The sequence was obtained from a male donor with ankylosing spondylitis or in good health (not recorded which). The sequencing input was blood, either unsorted or a sorted T cell fraction (not recorded which). CDR3 DNA sequence: TGCGCCAGCAGCTGGGACAGATCGAACACTGAAGCTTTCTTT. Translation: CASSWDRSNTEAFF. Complete variable domain (other parts from reference TRBV5-1 and TRBJ1-1): KAGVTQTPRYLIKTRGQQVTLSCSPISGHRSVSWYQQTPGQGLQFLFEYFSETQRNKGNFPGRFSGRQFSNSRSEMNVSTLELGDSALYLCASSWDRSNTEAFFGQGTRLTVV.